The present TCR beta chain was sequenced within a study of T cell repertoires in cytomegalovirus infection. Whole-study context: Indications of both CMV infection and matching HLA type were provided by public TCR beta signatures. Study conclusions and caveats: There were HLA-C-restricted CMV-specific TCR beta clonotypes dominating the ex vivo response. Carriers of CMV and the relevant HLA type were discriminated by public TCR beta frequency.

V trimming: 0 bases; J trimming: 11 bases; junction bases outside the gene matches: 17. This CDR3 region has 17 residues. Germline V gene lookup returns CDR1 SGDLS and CDR2 YYNGEE. TCRdb re-called the reads with MiXCR, one entry per CDR3 protein. This sample has under 150,000 distinct CDR3 sequences; 20% to 30% occur once, and the top ten carry 34%. With regard to this clonotype: Its antigen is undetermined.

Sequencing was performed on PBMCs, sequenced either directly or after in vitro stimulation (not recorded which). The receptor was isolated from a human donor in good health (CMV status not recorded). Some clones in this sample may be carry-over from other donors' samples. V gene TRBV9 combines with J gene TRBJ2-1; 7 nucleotides line up with TRBD2. The CDR3 loop is CASSVALAGVAGSQQFF. The CDR3 DNA reads TGTGCCAGCAGCGTAGCTTTGGCGGGAGTGGCAGGTAGCCAGCAGTTCTTC. Together with reference TRBV9 and TRBJ2-1, the CDR3 gives the full variable domain: DSGVTQTPKHLITATGQRVTLRCSPRSGDLSVYWYQQSLDQGLQFLIQYYNGEERAKGNILERFSAQQFPDLHSELNLSSLELGDSALYFCASSVALAGVAGSQQFFGPGTRLTVL.